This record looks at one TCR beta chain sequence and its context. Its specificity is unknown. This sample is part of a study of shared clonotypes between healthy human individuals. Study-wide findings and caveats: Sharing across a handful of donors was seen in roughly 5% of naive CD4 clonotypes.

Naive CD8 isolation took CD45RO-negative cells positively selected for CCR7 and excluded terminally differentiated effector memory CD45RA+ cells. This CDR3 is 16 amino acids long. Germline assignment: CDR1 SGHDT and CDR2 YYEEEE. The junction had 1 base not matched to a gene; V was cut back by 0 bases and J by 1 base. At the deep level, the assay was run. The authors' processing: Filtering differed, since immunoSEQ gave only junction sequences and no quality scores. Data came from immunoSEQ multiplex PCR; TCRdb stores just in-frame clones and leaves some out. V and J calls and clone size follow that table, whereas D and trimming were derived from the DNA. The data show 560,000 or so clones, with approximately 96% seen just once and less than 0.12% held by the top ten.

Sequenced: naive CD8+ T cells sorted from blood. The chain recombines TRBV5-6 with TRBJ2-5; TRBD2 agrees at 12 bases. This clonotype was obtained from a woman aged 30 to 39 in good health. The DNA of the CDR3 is TGTGCCAGCAGCTTGGGGACTAGCGGGACCCAAGAGACCCAGTACTTC. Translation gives CASSLGTSGTQETQYF.